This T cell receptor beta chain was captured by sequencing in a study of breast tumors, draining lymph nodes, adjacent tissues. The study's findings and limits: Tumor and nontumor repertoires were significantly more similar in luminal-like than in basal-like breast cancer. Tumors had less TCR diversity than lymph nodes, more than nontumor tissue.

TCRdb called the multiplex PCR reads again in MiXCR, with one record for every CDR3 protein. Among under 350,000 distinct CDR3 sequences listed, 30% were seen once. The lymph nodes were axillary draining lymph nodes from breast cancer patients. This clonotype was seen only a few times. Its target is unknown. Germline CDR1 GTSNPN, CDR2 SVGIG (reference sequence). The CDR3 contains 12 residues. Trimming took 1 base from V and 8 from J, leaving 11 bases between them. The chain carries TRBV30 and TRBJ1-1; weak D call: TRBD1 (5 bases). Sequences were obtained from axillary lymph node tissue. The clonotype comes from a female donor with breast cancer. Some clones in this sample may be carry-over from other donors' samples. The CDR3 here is CAWSAQGYEAFF. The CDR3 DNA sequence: TGTGCCTGGAGTGCTCAGGGATACGAAGCTTTCTTT. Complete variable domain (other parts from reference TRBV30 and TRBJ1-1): SQTIHQWPATLVQPVGSPLSLECTVEGTSNPNLYWYRQAAGRGLQLLFYSVGIGQISSEVPQNLSASRPQDRQFILSSKKLLLSDSGFYLCAWSAQGYEAFFGQGTRLTVV.